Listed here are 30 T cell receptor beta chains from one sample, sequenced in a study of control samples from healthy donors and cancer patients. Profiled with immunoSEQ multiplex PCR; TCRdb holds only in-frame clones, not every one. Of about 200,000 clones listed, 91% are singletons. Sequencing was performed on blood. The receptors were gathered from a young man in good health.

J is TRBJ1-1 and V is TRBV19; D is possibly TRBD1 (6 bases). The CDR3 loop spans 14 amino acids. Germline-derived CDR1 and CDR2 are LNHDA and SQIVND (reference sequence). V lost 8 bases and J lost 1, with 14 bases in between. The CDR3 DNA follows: TGTGCCAGTGGGTCGCAGGGGCAGAACACTGAAGCTTTCTTT. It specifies CASGSQGQNTEAFF.

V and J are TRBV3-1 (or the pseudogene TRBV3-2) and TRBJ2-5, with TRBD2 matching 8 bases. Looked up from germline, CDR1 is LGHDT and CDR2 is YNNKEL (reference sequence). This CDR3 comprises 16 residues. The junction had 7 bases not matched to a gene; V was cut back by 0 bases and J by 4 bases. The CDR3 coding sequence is TGTGCCAGCAGCCAAGAGCGGGGGGTGTTCGGAGAGACCCAGTACTTC. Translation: CASSQERGVFGETQYF.

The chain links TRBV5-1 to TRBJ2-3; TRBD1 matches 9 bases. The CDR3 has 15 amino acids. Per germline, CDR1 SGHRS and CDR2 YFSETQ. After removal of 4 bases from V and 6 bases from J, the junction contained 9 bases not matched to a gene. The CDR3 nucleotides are TGCGCCAGCAGCCCGTCCCGGGACAGGGCGGATACGCAGTATTTT. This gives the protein CASSPSRDRADTQYF.

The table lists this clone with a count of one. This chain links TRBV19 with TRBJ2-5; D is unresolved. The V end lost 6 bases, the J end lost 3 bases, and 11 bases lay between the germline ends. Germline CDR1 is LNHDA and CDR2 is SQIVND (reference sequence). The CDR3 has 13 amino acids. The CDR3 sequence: CASRGVNKETQYF. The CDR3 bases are TGTGCCAGTAGAGGAGTAAATAAAGAGACCCAGTACTTC.

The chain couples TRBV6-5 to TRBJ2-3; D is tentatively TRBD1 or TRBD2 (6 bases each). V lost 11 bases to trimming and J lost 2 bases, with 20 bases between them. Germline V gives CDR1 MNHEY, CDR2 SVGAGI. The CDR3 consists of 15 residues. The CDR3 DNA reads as TGTGCCGGGGGGCAAAGGGGATGGAACACAGATACGCAGTATTTT. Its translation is CAGGQRGWNTDTQYF.

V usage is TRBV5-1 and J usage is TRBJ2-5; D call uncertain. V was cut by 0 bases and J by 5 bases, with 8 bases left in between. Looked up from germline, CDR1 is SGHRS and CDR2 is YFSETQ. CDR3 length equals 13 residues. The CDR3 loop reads CASSLGTAETQYF. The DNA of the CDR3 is TGCGCCAGCAGCTTGGGGACCGCGGAGACCCAGTACTTC.

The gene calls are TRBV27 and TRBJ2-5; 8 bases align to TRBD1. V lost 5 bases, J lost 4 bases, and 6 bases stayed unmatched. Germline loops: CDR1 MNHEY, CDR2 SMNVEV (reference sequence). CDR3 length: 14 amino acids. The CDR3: CASSLDRGAETQYF. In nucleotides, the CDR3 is TGTGCCAGCAGTCTTGACAGGGGAGCAGAGACCCAGTACTTC.

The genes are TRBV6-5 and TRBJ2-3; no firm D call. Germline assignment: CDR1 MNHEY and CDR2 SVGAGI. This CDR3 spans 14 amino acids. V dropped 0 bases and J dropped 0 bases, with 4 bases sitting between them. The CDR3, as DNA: TGTGCCAGCAGTTACTCCGTTAGCACAGATACGCAGTATTTT. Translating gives CASSYSVSTDTQYF.

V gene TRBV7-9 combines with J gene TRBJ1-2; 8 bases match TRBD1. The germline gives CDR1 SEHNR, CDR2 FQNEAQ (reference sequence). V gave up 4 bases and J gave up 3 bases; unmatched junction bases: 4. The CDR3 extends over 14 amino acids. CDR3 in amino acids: CASSSTGVDYGYTF. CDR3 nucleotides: TGTGCCAGCAGCTCGACAGGGGTGGACTATGGCTACACCTTC.

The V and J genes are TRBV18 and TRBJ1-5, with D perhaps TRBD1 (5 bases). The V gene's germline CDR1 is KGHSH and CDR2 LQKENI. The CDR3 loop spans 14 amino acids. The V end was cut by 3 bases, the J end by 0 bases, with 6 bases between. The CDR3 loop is CASSPGGSNQPQHF. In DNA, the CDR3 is TGTGCCAGCTCACCGGGGGGTAGCAATCAGCCCCAGCATTTT. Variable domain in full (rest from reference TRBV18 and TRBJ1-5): NAGVMQNPRHLVRRRGQEARLRCSPMKGHSHVYWYRQLPEEGLKFMVYLQKENIIDESGMPKERFSAEFPKEGPSILRIQQVVRGDSAAYFCASSPGGSNQPQHFGDGTRLSIL.

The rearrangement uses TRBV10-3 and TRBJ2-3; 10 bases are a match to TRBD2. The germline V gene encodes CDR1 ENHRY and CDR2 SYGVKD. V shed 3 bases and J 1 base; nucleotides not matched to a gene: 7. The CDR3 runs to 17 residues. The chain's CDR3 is CAISDPPLAGGTDTQYF. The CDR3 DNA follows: TGTGCCATCAGTGATCCTCCTCTAGCGGGGGGCACAGATACGCAGTATTTT.

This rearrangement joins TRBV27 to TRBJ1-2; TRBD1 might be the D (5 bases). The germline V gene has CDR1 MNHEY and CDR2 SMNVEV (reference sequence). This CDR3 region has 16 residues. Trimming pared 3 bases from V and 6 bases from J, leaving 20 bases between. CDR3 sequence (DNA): TGTGCCAGCAGTTTTTTTTCGGGGGGAGGCAGGGATGGCTACACCTTC. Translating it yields CASSFFSGGGRDGYTF.

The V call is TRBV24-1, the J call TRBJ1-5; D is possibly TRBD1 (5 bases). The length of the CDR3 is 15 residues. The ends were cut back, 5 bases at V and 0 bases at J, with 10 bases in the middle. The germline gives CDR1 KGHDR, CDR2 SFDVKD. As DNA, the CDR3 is TGTGCCACCAGTGGCCAGACAGATAGCAATCAGCCCCAGCATTTT. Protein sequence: CATSGQTDSNQPQHF.

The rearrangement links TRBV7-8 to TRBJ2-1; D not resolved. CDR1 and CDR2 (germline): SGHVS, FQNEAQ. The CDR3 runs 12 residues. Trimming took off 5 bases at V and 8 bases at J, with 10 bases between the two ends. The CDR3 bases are TGTGCCAGCAGCCCGTCCCACGATGAGCAGTTCTTC. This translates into CASSPSHDEQFF.

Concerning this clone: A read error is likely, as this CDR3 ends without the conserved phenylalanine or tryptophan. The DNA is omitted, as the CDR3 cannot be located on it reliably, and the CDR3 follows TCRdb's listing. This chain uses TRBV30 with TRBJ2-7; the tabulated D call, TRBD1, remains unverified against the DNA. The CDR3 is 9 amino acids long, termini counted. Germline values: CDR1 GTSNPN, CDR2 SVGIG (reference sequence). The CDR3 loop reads CAWRGARAR.

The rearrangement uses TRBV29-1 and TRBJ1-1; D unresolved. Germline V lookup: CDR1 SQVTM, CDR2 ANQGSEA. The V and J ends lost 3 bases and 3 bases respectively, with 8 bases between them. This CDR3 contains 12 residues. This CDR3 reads CSVEGSYTEAFF. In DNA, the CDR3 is TGCAGCGTTGAGGGGAGTTACACTGAAGCTTTCTTT.

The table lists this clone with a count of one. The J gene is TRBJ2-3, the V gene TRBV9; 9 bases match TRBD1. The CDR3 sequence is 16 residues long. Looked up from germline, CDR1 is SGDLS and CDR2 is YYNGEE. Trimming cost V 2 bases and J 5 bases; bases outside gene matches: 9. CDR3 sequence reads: CASSVRDREFGDTQYF. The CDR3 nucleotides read TGTGCCAGCAGCGTTCGGGACAGGGAGTTTGGAGATACGCAGTATTTT.

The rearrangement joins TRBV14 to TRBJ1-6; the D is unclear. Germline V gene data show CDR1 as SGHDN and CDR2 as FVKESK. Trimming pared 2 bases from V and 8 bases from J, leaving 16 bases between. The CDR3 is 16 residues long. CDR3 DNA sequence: TGTGCCAGCAGCCAAAGTTCGGGGATTTTGGATTCACCCCTCCACTTT. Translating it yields CASSQSSGILDSPLHF.

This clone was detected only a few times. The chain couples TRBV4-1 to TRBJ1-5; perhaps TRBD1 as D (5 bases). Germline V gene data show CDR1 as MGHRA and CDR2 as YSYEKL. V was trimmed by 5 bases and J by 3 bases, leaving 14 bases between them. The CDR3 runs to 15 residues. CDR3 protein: CASSSVGVANQPQHF. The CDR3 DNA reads TGCGCCAGCAGCTCGGTAGGGGTGGCCAATCAGCCCCAGCATTTT.

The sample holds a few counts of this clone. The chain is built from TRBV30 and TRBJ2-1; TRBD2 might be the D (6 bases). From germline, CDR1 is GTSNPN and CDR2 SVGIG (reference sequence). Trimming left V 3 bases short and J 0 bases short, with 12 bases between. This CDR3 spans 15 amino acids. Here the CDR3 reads CAWREGVSSYNEQFF. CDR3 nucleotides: TGTGCCTGGAGGGAGGGAGTTAGCTCCTACAATGAGCAGTTCTTC. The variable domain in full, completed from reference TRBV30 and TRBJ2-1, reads SQTIHQWPATLVQPVGSPLSLECTVEGTSNPNLYWYRQAAGRGLQLLFYSVGIGQISSEVPQNLSASRPQDRQFILSSKKLLLSDSGFYLCAWREGVSSYNEQFFGPGTRLTVL.

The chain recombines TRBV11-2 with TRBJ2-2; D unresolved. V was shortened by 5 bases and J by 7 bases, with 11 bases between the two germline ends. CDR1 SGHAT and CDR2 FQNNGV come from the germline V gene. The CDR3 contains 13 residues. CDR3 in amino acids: CASSPIMDGELFF. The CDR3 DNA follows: TGTGCCAGCAGCCCTATTATGGACGGGGAGCTGTTTTTT.

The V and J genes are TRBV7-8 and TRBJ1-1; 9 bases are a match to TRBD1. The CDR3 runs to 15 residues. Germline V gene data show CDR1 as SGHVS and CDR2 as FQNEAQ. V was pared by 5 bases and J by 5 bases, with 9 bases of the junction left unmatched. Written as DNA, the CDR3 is TGTGCCAGCAGCCCAGCACAGGGGGCGGGTACTGAAGCTTTCTTT. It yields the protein CASSPAQGAGTEAFF.

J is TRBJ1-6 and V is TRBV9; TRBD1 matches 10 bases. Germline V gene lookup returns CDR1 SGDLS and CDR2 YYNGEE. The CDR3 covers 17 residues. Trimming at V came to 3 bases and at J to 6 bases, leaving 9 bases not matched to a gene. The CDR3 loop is CASSAATGGGSNSPLHF. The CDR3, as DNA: TGTGCCAGCAGCGCCGCGACAGGGGGCGGTTCTAATTCACCCCTCCACTTT.

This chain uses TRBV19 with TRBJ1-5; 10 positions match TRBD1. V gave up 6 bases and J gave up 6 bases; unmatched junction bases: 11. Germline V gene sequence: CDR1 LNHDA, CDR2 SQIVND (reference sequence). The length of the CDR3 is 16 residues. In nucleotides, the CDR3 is TGTGCCAGTAGCACAACCGGACAGGGGGGAGGTCAGCCCCAGCATTTT. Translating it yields CASSTTGQGGGQPQHF.

CDR3 in amino acids: CASGGYTEAFF. DNA for the CDR3: TGTGCTAGTGGGGGGTACACTGAAGCTTTCTTT. This chain uses TRBV12-5 with TRBJ1-1; D is unresolved. V was clipped by 6 bases and J by 3 bases, with 5 bases between them. Germline V lookup: CDR1 LGHNT, CDR2 FRNRAP. CDR3 length: 11 amino acids.

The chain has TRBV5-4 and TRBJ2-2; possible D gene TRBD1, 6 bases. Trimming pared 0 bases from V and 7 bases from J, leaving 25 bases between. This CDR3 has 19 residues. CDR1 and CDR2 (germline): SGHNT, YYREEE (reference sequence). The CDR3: CASSLGPGALGKKGGELFF. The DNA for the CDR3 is TGTGCCAGCAGCTTGGGACCAGGGGCGCTGGGGAAGAAGGGCGGGGAGCTGTTTTTT.

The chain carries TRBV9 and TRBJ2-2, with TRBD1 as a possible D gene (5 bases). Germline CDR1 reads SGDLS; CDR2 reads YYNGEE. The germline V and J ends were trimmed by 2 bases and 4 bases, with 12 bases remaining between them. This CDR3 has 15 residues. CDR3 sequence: CASSVGHEATGELFF. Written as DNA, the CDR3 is TGTGCCAGCAGCGTGGGGCACGAGGCCACCGGGGAGCTGTTTTTT.

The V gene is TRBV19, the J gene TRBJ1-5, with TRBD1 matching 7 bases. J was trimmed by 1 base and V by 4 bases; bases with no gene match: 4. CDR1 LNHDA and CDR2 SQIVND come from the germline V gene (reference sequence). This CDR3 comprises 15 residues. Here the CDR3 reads CASSTGTASNQPQHF. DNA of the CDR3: TGTGCCAGTAGTACCGGGACAGCAAGCAATCAGCCCCAGCATTTT.

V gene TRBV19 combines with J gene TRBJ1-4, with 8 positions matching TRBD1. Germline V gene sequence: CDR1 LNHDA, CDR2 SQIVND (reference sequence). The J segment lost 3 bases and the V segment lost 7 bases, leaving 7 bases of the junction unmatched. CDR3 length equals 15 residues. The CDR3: CASKDRALANEKLFF. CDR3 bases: TGTGCCAGTAAGGACAGGGCGTTGGCTAATGAAAAACTGTTTTTT.

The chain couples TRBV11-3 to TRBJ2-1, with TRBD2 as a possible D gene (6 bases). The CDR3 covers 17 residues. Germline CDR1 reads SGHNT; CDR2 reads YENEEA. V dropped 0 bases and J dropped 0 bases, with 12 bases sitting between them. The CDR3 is CASSLERGLSSYNEQFF. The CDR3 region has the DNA TGTGCCAGCAGCTTAGAGCGGGGCCTGAGCTCCTACAATGAGCAGTTCTTC.